This TCR beta chain was sequenced during a study of Graves' ophthalmopathy and Graves' hyperthyroidism. Whole-study context: At initial diagnosis, peripheral blood was obtained, and this preceded any treatment.

Germline V gene data show CDR1 as SEHNR and CDR2 as FQNEAQ (reference sequence). Trimming removed 7 bases at V and 5 bases at J, with 14 bases between. The CDR3 covers 13 residues. Ophthalmopathy cases showed moderate-to-severe activity, scoring CAS ≥3 and NOSPECS ≥4, with duration under 3 months. The TCR beta CDR3 regions underwent amplification from RNA transcripts. First-round RT-PCR used HTBI primers; second-round multiplex PCR followed. MiXCR, run by TCRdb on the multiplex PCR reads, gives a single entry per CDR3 protein. In the table there are some 200,000 distinct CDR3 sequences, roughly 29% of which are singletons.

V gene TRBV7-9 combines with J gene TRBJ1-2, with D possibly TRBD1 on 5 matching bases. This sequence was found in a man aged 45 to 65 with Graves' ophthalmopathy. The sequenced sample consisted of peripheral blood. The CDR3 DNA reads TGTGCCAGCACCTTCGCAGGGTCATATGGCTACACCTTC. It yields the protein CASTFAGSYGYTF.